This TCR beta chain was obtained from a study of beta chain features in type 1 diabetes. Germline CDR1 is SGHAT and CDR2 is FQNNGV. The CDR3 covers 16 residues. The ends lost 5 bases at V and 8 bases at J; junction bases unmatched: 15. The authors reverse transcribed all of the isolated RNA, so sequencing captured expressed TCRB transcripts. Read counts averaged about 3.57 million for samples of naive, central memory and regulatory T cells. TCRdb's copy holds only in-frame clones and misses some; the assay was immunoSEQ multiplex PCR. Counted here are fewer than 450,000 clones, roughly 14% occurring once; the ten biggest clones make up over 0.014%. Using CD45RO/CCR7/CD25/CD127/CD95/CD27, CD4+ naive, central memory, regulatory and stem cell-like memory cells were sorted. General observations from the study: Patients with Type 1 diabetes showed moderately but significantly shorter TCRB CDR3s in all four CD4+ subsets.

This clone turned up a few times. The antigen remains unidentified. The clonotype originates from a woman aged 18-29 years with type 1 diabetes. This sequence joins TRBV11-2 and TRBJ2-1; 7 bases fit TRBD2. Sequencing was done on a sample of naive CD4+ T cells from blood. The DNA of the CDR3 is TGTGCCAGCAGCCCCAAGTCCAGCGGGATTAGGGATGAGCAGTTCTTC. It encodes CASSPKSSGIRDEQFF. Full variable domain (outside the CDR3, taken from reference TRBV11-2 and TRBJ2-1): EAGVAQSPRYKIIEKRQSVAFWCNPISGHATLYWYQQILGQGPKLLIQFQNNGVVDDSQLPKDRFSAERLKGVDSTLKIQPAKLEDSAVYLCASSPKSSGIRDEQFFGPGTRLTVL.